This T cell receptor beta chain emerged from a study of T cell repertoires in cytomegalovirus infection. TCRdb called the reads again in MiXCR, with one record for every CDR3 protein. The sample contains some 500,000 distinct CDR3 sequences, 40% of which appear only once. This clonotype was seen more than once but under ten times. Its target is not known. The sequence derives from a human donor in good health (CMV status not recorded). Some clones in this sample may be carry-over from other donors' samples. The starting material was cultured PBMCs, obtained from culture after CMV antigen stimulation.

The CDR3 loop is CASSLANNSPLHF. The CDR3 DNA sequence: TGTGCCAGCAGCTTAGCGAATAATTCACCCCTCCACTTT. This chain connects TRBV7-8 to TRBJ1-6; D remains ambiguous. Germline values: CDR1 SGHVS, CDR2 FQNEAQ. The V gene lost 0 bases and the J gene lost 5 bases, with 2 bases spanning the gap. This CDR3 comprises 13 residues.